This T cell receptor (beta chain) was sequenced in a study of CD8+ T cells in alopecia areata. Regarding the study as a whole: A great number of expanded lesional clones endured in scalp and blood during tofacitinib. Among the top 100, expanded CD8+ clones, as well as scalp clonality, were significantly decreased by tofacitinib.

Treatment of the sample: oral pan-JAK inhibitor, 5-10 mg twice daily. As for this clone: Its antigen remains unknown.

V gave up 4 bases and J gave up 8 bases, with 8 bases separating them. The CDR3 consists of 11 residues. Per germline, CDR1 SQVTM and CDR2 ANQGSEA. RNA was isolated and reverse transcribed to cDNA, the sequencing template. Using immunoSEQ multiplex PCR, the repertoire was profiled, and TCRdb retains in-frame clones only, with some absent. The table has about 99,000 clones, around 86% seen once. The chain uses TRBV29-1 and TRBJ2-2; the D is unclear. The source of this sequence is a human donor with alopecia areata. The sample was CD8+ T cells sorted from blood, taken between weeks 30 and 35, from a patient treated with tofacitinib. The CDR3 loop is CSVGNWGELFF. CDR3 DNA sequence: TGCAGCGTTGGCAATTGGGGGGAGCTGTTTTTT.